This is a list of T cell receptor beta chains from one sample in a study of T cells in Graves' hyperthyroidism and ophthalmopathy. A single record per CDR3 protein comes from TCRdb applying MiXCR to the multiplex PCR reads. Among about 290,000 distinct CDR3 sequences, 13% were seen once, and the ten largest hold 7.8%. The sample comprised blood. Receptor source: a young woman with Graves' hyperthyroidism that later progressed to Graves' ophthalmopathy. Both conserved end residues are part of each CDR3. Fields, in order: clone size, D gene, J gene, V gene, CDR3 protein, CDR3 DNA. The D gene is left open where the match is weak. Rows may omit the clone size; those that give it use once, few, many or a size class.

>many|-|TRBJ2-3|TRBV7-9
CASSSLVSTDTQYF
TGTGCCAGCAGCTCCCTAGTCAGCACAGATACGCAGTATTTT
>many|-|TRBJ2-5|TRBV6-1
CASSEGSQETQYF
TGTGCCAGCAGTGAAGGGAGTCAAGAGACCCAGTACTTC
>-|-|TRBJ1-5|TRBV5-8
CASTRGGPGNSNQPQHF
TGTGCCAGCACCAGAGGCGGCCCTGGTAATAGCAATCAGCCCCAGCATTTT
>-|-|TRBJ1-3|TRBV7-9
CASSGTFSSGNTIYF
TGTGCCAGCAGCGGGACTTTCAGCTCTGGAAACACCATATATTTT
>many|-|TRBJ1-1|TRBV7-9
CASSSPLNTEAFF
TGTGCCAGCAGTTCCCCCCTGAACACTGAAGCTTTCTTT
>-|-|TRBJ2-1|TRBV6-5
CASSYSYNSYNEQFF
TGTGCCAGCAGTTACTCTTACAACTCCTACAATGAGCAGTTCTTC
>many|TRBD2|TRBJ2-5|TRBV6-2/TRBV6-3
CASYSLAGGIRETQYF
TGTGCCAGCTATTCACTAGCGGGCGGAATACGGGAGACCCAGTACTTC
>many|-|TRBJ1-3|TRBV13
CASSPDSSGNTIYF
TGTGCCAGCAGCCCCGACTCGTCCGGAAACACCATATATTTT
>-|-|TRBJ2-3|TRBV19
CASSEAIASDTQYF
TGTGCCAGTAGTGAGGCTATAGCCTCAGATACGCAGTATTTT
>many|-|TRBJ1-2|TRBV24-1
CATSDFGQTYGYTF
TGTGCCACCAGTGATTTTGGGCAGACCTATGGCTACACCTTC
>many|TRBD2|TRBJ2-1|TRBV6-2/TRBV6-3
CASSYSIQRETPAEQFF
TGTGCCAGCAGTTACTCGATACAGCGGGAGACTCCGGCTGAGCAGTTCTTC